Reported below is one T cell receptor beta chain. This CDR3 has 17 residues. V gave up 1 base and J gave up 1 base, with 16 bases separating them. Germline CDR1 and CDR2: SGHTA and FQGNSA. This sample is drawn from a study of blood T cell repertoires in COVID-19. Background on the study: Samples representing acute and convalescent COVID-19 were sourced from the United States, Italy and Spain. Sources were T cells, B-cell-depleted T cells, or PBMCs; the material itself was cDNA or gDNA.

The assay was immunoSEQ multiplex PCR, and TCRdb's table has in-frame clones only and misses some. The sample has under 350,000 clones, roughly 90% seen once; the top ten hold about 4.2%. V gene TRBV7-2 combines with J gene TRBJ1-1; no reliable D call. The source material was peripheral blood. The origin of this receptor is a man between 35 and 55 years old with acute or convalescent COVID-19. The CDR3 sequence is CASSLGPLWPGNTEAFF. CDR3 DNA: TGTGCCAGCAGCTTAGGCCCCCTTTGGCCTGGGAACACTGAAGCTTTCTTT.